This T cell receptor beta chain was found in a study of blood T cell repertoires in COVID-19. At the level of the study: Samples taken during acute and convalescent COVID-19 were collected in the United States, Italy and Spain.

TCRdb's copy holds only in-frame clones and misses some; the assay was immunoSEQ multiplex PCR. The data show 96,000 or so clones, around nine tenths seen once. Trimming removed 2 bases at V and 1 base at J, with 9 bases between. The CDR3 is 14 amino acids. Germline loops: CDR1 SGHDT, CDR2 YYEEEE. The chain is built from TRBV5-6 and TRBJ1-1; D is perhaps TRBD1 (5 bases). Sample: peripheral blood. The receptor comes from a man aged 55 to 70 with acute or convalescent COVID-19. CDR3 coding DNA: TGTGCCAGCAGCTTCAGAGACAGGAACACTGAAGCTTTCTTT. It is translated as CASSFRDRNTEAFF.